The 21 T cell receptor beta chains in this list originate from one sample, sequenced in a study of control samples from healthy donors and cancer patients. TCRdb's copy holds only in-frame clones and misses some; the assay was immunoSEQ multiplex PCR. The repertoire holds under 450,000 clones, with about nine tenths as singletons. The sequenced material came from PBMCs. The source of these receptors is a man aged 40-55 years with head and neck cancer.

This clone was counted once. V and J are TRBV15 and TRBJ2-7; D could derive from TRBD1 or TRBD2 (6 bases each). The V gene's germline CDR1 is LNHNV and CDR2 YYDKDF (reference sequence). V lost 1 base and J 6 bases, leaving 13 bases between the germline ends. This CDR3 is built from 14 residues. CDR3 coding DNA: TGTGCCACCAGCAGAGCCGGGGGCGTTATCGAGCAGTACTTC. Its translation is CATSRAGGVIEQYF.

The chain uses TRBV27 and TRBJ1-1; D may be TRBD1 (5 bases). Germline V CDR1 and CDR2: MNHEY, SMNVEV (reference sequence). Trimming left V 6 bases short and J 4 bases short, with 21 bases between. The CDR3 runs 16 residues. The CDR3 nucleotides read TGTGCCAGCAGCCGCTCCGGGGACGCCGGCCCCACTGAAGCTTTCTTT. Translating gives CASSRSGDAGPTEAFF.

The rearrangement uses TRBV28 and TRBJ2-7; no reliable D call. Germline V CDR1 and CDR2: MDHEN, SYDVKM. Trimming cost V 3 bases and J 2 bases, with 5 bases left between them. CDR3 length: 12 amino acids. The CDR3 is CASSFMTYEQYF. The CDR3 DNA reads as TGTGCCAGCAGTTTCATGACCTACGAGCAGTACTTC.

The gene calls are TRBV7-3 and TRBJ1-1; D gene ambiguous. Per the germline V gene, CDR1 is SGHTA and CDR2 is FQGTGA. V dropped 3 bases and J dropped 3 bases, with 8 bases sitting between them. This CDR3 has 13 amino acids. As DNA, the CDR3 is TGTGCCAGCAGCTTCGGCGAGCACACTGAAGCTTTCTTT. This gives the protein CASSFGEHTEAFF.

J is TRBJ1-1 and V is TRBV5-5, with D uncertain. The germline V gene encodes CDR1 SGHKS and CDR2 YYEKEE (reference sequence). The CDR3 runs to 13 residues. Trimming removed 5 bases from V and 3 bases from J, with 11 bases in between. The CDR3 loop reads CASSGKGDTEAFF. The DNA of the CDR3 is TGTGCCAGCAGTGGAAAGGGAGACACTGAAGCTTTCTTT.

This clone was counted a single time. Other DNA variants within this sample encode the same CDR3. The chain employs TRBV24-1 and TRBJ1-5; no clear D. Between the trimmed V and J ends, which lost 4 bases and 4 bases, there was a span of 10 bases. The CDR3 runs 14 residues. CDR1 and CDR2 (germline): KGHDR, SFDVKD. In DNA form, the CDR3 reads TGTGCCACCAGTGAGGGCGGAAGAAATCAGCCCCAGCATTTT. Protein sequence: CATSEGGRNQPQHF.

This rearrangement joins TRBV7-2 to TRBJ2-7, with 8 positions matching TRBD1. CDR1 and CDR2 (germline): SGHTA, FQGNSA. The CDR3 length is 16 residues. V was pared by 1 base and J by 2 bases, with 7 bases of the junction left unmatched. The CDR3 protein is CASSLVGWGQAYEQYF. The CDR3 DNA sequence: TGTGCCAGCAGCTTAGTGGGTTGGGGACAGGCCTACGAGCAGTACTTC.

This clone was recorded a few times. The V call is TRBV7-9, the J call TRBJ1-5, with 7 bases fitting TRBD1. CDR3 length: 15 residues. After removal of 1 base from V and 4 bases from J, the junction contained 4 bases not matched to a gene. Germline V gene data show CDR1 as SEHNR and CDR2 as FQNEAQ (reference sequence). CDR3 coding DNA: TGTGCCAGCAGCTTAGGAGACAGGGCAAATCAGCCCCAGCATTTT. It codes for CASSLGDRANQPQHF.

The chain uses TRBV6-6 and TRBJ1-3; no reliable D call. Looked up from germline, CDR1 is MNHNY and CDR2 is SVGAGI (reference sequence). V was shortened by 5 bases and J by 0 bases, with 8 bases between the two germline ends. The CDR3 contains 14 residues. For the CDR3, the DNA is TGTGCCAGCAGTATGGGCACCTCTGGAAACACCATATATTTT. Encoded protein: CASSMGTSGNTIYF.

The chain has TRBV19 and TRBJ2-7; 8 bases fit TRBD2. V shed 3 bases and J 2 bases; nucleotides not matched to a gene: 6. Germline loops: CDR1 LNHDA, CDR2 SQIVND (reference sequence). The CDR3 spans 15 residues. DNA of the CDR3: TGTGCCAGTAGTATTTCCGGGACTAGGACCTACGAGCAGTACTTC. It is translated as CASSISGTRTYEQYF.

The chain joins TRBV5-1 to TRBJ2-7; 9 bases map to TRBD2. CDR3 length: 16 residues. Germline CDR1 reads SGHRS; CDR2 reads YFSETQ. V dropped 4 bases and J dropped 5; count of bases not matched to a gene: 13. CDR3 DNA: TGCGCCAGCAGCCTAATCACAGGACTAGCGTCCAACGAGCAGTACTTC. Its protein is CASSLITGLASNEQYF.

The gene calls are TRBV10-3 and TRBJ1-2; the D is unclear. CDR1 is ENHRY and CDR2 is SYGVKD in the germline V gene. Between the trimmed V and J ends, which lost 2 bases and 8 bases, there was a span of 12 bases. The CDR3 runs 13 residues. The CDR3 loop reads CAISENEVGGYTF. The CDR3 DNA follows: TGTGCCATCAGTGAGAACGAGGTGGGAGGCTACACCTTC.

The rearrangement links TRBV11-2 to TRBJ1-5; D remains unclear. CDR3 length equals 15 residues. The V gene lost 0 bases and the J gene lost 1 base, with 7 bases spanning the gap. Germline CDR1 is SGHAT and CDR2 is FQNNGV. This CDR3 reads CASSLEGVSNQPQHF. DNA of the CDR3: TGTGCCAGCAGCTTAGAGGGTGTCAGCAATCAGCCCCAGCATTTT.

As regards this clone: This specimen includes other DNA sequences encoding the same CDR3. The chain recombines TRBV27 with TRBJ1-5, with 8 bases aligning to TRBD1. CDR1 is MNHEY, CDR2 SMNVEV, per germline (reference sequence). The CDR3 contains 15 residues. V dropped 5 bases and J dropped 2; count of bases not matched to a gene: 5. CDR3 sequence (DNA): TGTGCCAGCAGTCTGGGGACAGGAGGCAATCAGCCCCAGCATTTT. Protein: CASSLGTGGNQPQHF.

The rearrangement joins TRBV27 to TRBJ2-7; 11 bases align to TRBD2. CDR3 length: 14 residues. V dropped 5 bases and J dropped 4; count of bases not matched to a gene: 4. Germline-derived CDR1 and CDR2 are MNHEY and SMNVEV (reference sequence). CDR3 loop: CASSPGLAAYEQYF. The DNA of the CDR3 is TGTGCCAGCAGTCCGGGACTAGCGGCTTACGAGCAGTACTTC.

V usage is TRBV29-1 and J usage is TRBJ1-5; possible D gene TRBD1, 6 bases. Trimming pared 2 bases from V and 7 bases from J, leaving 12 bases between. CDR1 and CDR2 from the germline V gene are SQVTM and ANQGSEA. The CDR3 covers 13 residues. CDR3 bases: TGCAGCGTTGAACAGGGGTCAGGACAGCCCCAGCATTTT. Encoded protein: CSVEQGSGQPQHF.

This chain joins TRBV11-2 and TRBJ2-5; 9 nucleotides line up with TRBD2. From germline, CDR1 is SGHAT and CDR2 FQNNGV. Losses at the gene ends were 2 bases for V and 1 base for J; bases not matched to a gene: 2. The CDR3 contains 15 residues. The CDR3 DNA reads TGTGCCAGCAGCTTAACTAGCGGGCCCCAAGAGACCCAGTACTTC. It specifies CASSLTSGPQETQYF.

DNA for the CDR3: TGTGCCAGCAGTTTGTCCCCAGGTCGGGACACCATATATTTT. The encoded protein is CASSLSPGRDTIYF. The chain has TRBV28 and TRBJ1-3; D is uncertain. The V end was cut by 3 bases, the J end by 8 bases, with 14 bases between. The CDR3 covers 14 residues. Germline CDR1 reads MDHEN; CDR2 reads SYDVKM.

This sequence joins TRBV4-1 and TRBJ2-7; 11 positions agree with TRBD2. This CDR3 contains 16 residues. Losses at the gene ends were 0 bases for V and 4 bases for J; bases not matched to a gene: 5. Germline-derived CDR1 and CDR2 are MGHRA and YSYEKL. The chain's CDR3 is CASSQDTSGRFYEQYF. The DNA of the CDR3 is TGCGCCAGCAGCCAAGATACTAGCGGGAGATTTTACGAGCAGTACTTC.

V gene TRBV20-1 combines with J gene TRBJ1-4; D ambiguous. In germline, CDR1 is DFQATT, CDR2 SNEGSKA (reference sequence). V was clipped by 3 bases and J by 8 bases, with 16 bases between them. The CDR3 covers 14 residues. CDR3 region: CSASRERAREKLFF. For the CDR3, the DNA is TGCAGTGCTAGTCGTGAGAGGGCACGGGAAAAACTGTTTTTT.

The chain combines TRBV30 with TRBJ1-1; 7 positions agree with TRBD1. The CDR3 runs to 15 residues. Trimming removed 0 bases from V and 1 base from J; junction bases left unmatched: 5. Germline loops: CDR1 GTSNPN, CDR2 SVGIG (reference sequence). DNA of the CDR3: TGTGCCTGGAGTGTAAAGGGGACAGCGAACACTGAAGCTTTCTTT. Translation: CAWSVKGTANTEAFF.